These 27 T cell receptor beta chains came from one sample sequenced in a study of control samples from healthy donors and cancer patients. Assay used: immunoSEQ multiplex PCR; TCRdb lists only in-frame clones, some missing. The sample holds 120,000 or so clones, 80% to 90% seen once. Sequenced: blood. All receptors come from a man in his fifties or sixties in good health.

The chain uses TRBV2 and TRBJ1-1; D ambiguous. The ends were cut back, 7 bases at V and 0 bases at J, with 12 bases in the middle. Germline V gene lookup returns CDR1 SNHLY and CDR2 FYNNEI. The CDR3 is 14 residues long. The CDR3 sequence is CASTNSRVNTEAFF. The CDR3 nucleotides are TGTGCCAGCACCAACTCAAGGGTGAACACTGAAGCTTTCTTT.

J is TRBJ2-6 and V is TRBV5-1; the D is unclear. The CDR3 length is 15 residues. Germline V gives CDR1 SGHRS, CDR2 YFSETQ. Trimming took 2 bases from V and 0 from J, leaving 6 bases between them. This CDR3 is CASSLASSGANVLTF. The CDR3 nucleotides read TGCGCCAGCAGCTTAGCTTCCTCTGGGGCCAACGTCCTGACTTTC.

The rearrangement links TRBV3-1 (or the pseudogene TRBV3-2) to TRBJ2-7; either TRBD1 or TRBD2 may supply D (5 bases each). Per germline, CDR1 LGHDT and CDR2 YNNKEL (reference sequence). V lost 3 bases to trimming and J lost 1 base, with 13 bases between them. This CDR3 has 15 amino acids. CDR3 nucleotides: TGTGCCAGCAGCCATCAACAGGACTCATCCTACGAGCAGTACTTC. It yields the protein CASSHQQDSSYEQYF.

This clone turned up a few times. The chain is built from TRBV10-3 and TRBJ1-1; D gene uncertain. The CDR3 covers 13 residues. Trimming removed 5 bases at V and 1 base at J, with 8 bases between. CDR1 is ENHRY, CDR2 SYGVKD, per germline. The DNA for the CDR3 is TGTGCCATCAGTCAGACATCGAACACTGAAGCTTTCTTT. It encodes CAISQTSNTEAFF.

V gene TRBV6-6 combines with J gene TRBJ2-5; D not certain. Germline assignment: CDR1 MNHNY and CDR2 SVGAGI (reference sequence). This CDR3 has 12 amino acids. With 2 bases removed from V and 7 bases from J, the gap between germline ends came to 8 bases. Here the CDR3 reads CASSYKDGTQYF. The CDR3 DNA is TGTGCCAGCAGTTACAAGGACGGGACCCAGTACTTC.

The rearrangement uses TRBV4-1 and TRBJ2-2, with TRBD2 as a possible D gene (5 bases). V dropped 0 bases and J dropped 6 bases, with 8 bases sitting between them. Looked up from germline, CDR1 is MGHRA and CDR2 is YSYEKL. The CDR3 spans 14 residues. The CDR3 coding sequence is TGCGCCAGCAGCCAAGAGGTGCGGGCCGGGGAGCTGTTTTTT. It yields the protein CASSQEVRAGELFF.

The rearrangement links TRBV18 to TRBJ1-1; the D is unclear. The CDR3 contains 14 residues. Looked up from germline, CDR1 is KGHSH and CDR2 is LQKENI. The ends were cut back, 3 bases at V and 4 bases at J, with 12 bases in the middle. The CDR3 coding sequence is TGTGCCAGCTCACCCAGGCAGGCCAGCACTGAAGCTTTCTTT. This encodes CASSPRQASTEAFF.

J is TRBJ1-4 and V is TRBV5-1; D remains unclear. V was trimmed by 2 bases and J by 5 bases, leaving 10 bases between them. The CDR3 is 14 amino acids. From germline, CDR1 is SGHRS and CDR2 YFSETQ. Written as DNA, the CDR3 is TGCGCCAGCAGCTTAGACACAAAAAATGAAAAACTGTTTTTT. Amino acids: CASSLDTKNEKLFF.

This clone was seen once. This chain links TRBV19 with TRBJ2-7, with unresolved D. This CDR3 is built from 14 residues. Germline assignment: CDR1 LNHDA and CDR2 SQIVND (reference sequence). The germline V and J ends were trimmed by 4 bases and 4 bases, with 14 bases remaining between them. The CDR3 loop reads CASSTPGRIYEQYF. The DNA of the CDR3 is TGTGCCAGTAGTACCCCCGGGCGTATATACGAGCAGTACTTC.

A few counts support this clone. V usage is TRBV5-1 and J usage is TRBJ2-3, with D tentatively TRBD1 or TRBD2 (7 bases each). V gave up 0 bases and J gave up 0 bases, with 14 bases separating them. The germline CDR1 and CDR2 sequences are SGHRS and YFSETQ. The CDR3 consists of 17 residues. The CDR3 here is CASSLVGLQGSTDTQYF. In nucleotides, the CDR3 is TGCGCCAGCAGCTTGGTGGGACTACAGGGGAGCACAGATACGCAGTATTTT.

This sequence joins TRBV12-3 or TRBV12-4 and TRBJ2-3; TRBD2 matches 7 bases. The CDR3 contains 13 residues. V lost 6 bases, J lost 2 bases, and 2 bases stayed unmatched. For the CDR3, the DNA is TGTGCCAGCAGCACTAGCGCCACAGATACGCAGTATTTT. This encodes CASSTSATDTQYF.

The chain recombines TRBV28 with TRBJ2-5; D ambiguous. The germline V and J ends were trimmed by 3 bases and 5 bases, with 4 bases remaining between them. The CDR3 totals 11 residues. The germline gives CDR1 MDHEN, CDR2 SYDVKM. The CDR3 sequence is CASSFRETQYF. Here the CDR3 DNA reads TGTGCCAGCAGTTTCCGGGAGACCCAGTACTTC.

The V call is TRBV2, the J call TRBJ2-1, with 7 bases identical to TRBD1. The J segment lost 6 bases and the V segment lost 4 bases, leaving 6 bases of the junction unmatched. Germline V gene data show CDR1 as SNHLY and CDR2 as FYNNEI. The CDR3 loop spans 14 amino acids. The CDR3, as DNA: TGTGCCAGCAGTGCGAGACAGGGTATCAATGAGCAGTTCTTC. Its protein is CASSARQGINEQFF.

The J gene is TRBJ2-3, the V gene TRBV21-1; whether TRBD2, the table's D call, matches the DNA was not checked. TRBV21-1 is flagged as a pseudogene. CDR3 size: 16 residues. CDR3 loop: CARKLGLADFTDTQYF. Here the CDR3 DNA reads TGTGCCAGAAAACTTGGACTAGCGGACTTCACAGATACGCAGTATTTT.

The CDR3 sequence is CASSLDGVTEAFF. The CDR3 nucleotides read TGTGCCAGCAGCTTAGACGGGGTCACTGAAGCTTTCTTT. The chain carries TRBV7-9 and TRBJ1-1; unclear D gene. The V gene's germline CDR1 is SEHNR and CDR2 FQNEAQ (reference sequence). With 1 base removed from V and 4 bases from J, the gap between germline ends came to 7 bases. The CDR3 extends over 13 amino acids. The variable domain in full, completed from reference TRBV7-9 and TRBJ1-1, reads DTGVSQNPRHKITKRGQNVTFRCDPISEHNRLYWYRQTLGQGPEFLTYFQNEAQLEKSRLLSDRFSAERPKGSFSTLEIQRTEQGDSAMYLCASSLDGVTEAFFGQGTRLTVV.

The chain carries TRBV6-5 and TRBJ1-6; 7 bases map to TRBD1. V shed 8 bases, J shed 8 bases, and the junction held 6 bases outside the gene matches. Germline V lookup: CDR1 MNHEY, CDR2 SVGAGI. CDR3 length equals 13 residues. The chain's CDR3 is CASGEGAYSPLHF. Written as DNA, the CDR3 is TGTGCCAGCGGCGAGGGGGCTTATTCACCCCTCCACTTT.

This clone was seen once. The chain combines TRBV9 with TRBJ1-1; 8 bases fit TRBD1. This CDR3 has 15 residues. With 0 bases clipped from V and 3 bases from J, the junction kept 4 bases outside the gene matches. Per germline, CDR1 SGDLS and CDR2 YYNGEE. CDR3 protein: CASSVGRGPDTEAFF. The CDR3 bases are TGTGCCAGCAGCGTAGGCAGGGGGCCGGACACTGAAGCTTTCTTT. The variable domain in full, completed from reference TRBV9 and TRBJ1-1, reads DSGVTQTPKHLITATGQRVTLRCSPRSGDLSVYWYQQSLDQGLQFLIQYYNGEERAKGNILERFSAQQFPDLHSELNLSSLELGDSALYFCASSVGRGPDTEAFFGQGTRLTVV.

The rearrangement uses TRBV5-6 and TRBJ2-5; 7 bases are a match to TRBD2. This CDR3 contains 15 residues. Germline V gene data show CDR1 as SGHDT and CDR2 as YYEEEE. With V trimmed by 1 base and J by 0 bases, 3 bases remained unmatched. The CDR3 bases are TGTGCCAGCAGCTTGCGGGGAGGGTACCAAGAGACCCAGTACTTC. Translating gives CASSLRGGYQETQYF.

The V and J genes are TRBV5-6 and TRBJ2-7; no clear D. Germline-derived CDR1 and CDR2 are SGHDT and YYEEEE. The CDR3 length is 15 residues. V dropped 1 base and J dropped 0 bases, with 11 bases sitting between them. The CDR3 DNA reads TGTGCCAGCAGCTTGAGATTAGGCAGCTCCTACGAGCAGTACTTC. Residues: CASSLRLGSSYEQYF.

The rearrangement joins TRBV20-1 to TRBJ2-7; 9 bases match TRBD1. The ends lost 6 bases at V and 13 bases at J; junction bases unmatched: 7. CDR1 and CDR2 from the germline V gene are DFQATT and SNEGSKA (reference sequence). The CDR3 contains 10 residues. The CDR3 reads CSAAQGASYF. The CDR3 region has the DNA TGCAGTGCCGCACAGGGGGCATCATACTTC.

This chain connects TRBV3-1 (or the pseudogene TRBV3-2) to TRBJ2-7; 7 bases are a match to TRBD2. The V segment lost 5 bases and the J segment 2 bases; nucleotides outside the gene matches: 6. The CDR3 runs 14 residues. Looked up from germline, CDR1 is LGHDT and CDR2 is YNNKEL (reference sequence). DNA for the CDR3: TGTGCCAGCAGCAAAAAGCTAGCGGCCTACGAGCAGTACTTC. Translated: CASSKKLAAYEQYF.

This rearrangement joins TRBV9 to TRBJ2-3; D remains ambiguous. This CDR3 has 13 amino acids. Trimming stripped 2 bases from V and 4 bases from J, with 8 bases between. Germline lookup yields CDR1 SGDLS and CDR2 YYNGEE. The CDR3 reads CASSVSVADTQYF. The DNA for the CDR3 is TGTGCCAGCAGCGTTAGTGTCGCAGATACGCAGTATTTT.

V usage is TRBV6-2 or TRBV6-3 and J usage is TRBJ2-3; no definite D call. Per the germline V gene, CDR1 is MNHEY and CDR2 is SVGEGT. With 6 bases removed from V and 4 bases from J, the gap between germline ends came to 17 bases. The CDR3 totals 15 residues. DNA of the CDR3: TGTGCCAGCAGCGACGGAGACCTGTTGCCAGATACGCAGTATTTT. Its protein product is CASSDGDLLPDTQYF.

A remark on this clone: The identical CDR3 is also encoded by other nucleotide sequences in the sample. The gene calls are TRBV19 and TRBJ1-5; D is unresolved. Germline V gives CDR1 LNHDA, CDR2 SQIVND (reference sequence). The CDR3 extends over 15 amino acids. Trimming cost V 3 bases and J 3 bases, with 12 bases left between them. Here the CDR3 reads CASSIGDRDNQPQHF. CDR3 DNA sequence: TGTGCCAGTAGTATTGGGGATAGGGACAATCAGCCCCAGCATTTT. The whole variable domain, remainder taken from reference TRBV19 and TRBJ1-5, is DGGITQSPKYLFRKEGQNVTLSCEQNLNHDAMYWYRQDPGQGLRLIYYSQIVNDFQKGDIAEGYSVSREKKESFPLTVTSAQKNPTAFYLCASSIGDRDNQPQHFGDGTRLSIL.

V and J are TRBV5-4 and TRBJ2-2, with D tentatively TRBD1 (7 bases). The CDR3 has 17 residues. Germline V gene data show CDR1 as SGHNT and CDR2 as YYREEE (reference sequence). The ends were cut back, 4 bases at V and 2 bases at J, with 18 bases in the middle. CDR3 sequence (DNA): TGTGCCAGCAGCCAGTTGGGGGGACAGTTTAACACCGGGGAGCTGTTTTTT. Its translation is CASSQLGGQFNTGELFF.

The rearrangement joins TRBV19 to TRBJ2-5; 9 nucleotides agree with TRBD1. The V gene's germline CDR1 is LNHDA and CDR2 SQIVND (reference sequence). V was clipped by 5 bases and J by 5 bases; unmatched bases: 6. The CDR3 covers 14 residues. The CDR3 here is CASSLNRGPETQYF. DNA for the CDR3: TGTGCCAGTAGTCTAAACAGGGGGCCCGAGACCCAGTACTTC.

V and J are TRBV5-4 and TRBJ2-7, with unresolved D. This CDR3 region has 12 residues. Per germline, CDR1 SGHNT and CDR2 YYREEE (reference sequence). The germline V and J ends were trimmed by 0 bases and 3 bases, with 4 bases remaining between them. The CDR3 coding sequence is TGTGCCAGCAGCTTGGGGAACTACGAGCAGTACTTC. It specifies CASSLGNYEQYF.